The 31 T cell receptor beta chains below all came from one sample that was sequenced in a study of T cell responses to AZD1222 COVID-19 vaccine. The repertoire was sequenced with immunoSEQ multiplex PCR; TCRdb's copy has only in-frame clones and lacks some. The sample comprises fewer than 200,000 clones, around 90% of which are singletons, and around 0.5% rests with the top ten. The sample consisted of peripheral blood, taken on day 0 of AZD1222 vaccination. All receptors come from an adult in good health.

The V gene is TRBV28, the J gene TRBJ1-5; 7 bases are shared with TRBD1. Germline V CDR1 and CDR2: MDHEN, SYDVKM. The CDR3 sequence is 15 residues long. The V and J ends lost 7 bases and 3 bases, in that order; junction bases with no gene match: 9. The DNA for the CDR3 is TGTGCCAGCACCCCCCAGGGGGACCTCAATCAGCCCCAGCATTTT. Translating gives CASTPQGDLNQPQHF.

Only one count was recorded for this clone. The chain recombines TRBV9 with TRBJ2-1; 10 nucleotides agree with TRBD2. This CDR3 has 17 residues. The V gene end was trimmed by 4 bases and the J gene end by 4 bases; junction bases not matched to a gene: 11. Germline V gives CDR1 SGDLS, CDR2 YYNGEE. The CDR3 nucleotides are TGTGCCAGCAGCCCTCAAGGGCTAGCGGGGGAATACAATGAGCAGTTCTTC. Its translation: CASSPQGLAGEYNEQFF.

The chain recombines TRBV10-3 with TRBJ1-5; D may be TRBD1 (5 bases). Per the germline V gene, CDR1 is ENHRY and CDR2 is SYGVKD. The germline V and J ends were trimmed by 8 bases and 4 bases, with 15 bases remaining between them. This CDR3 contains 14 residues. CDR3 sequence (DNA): TGTGCCATCGCGGCAGGGATTGGTAATCAGCCCCAGCATTTT. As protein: CAIAAGIGNQPQHF.

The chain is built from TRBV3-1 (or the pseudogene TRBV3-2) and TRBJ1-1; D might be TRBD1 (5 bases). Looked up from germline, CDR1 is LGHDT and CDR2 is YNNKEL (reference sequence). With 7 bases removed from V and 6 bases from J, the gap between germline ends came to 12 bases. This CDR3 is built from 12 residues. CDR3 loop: CASNQLGAEAFF. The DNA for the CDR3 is TGTGCCAGCAATCAGCTAGGGGCTGAAGCTTTCTTT.

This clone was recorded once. The CDR3 here is CASSEEGGQPQHF. The CDR3, as DNA: TGTGCCAGCAGTGAAGAAGGGGGACAGCCCCAGCATTTT. The V gene is TRBV6-1, the J gene TRBJ1-5; the D gene is possibly TRBD1 (6 bases). Looked up from germline, CDR1 is MNHNS and CDR2 is SASEGT. The CDR3 has 13 amino acids. Trimming pared 1 base from V and 7 bases from J, leaving 8 bases between.

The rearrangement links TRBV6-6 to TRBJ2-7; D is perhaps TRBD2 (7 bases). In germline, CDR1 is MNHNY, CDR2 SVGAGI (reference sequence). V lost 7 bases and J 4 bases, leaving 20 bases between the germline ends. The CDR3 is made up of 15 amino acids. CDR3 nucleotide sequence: TGTGCCAGCATCTTCTCCAGGGGAGGGGAGTACGAGCAGTACTTC. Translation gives CASIFSRGGEYEQYF.

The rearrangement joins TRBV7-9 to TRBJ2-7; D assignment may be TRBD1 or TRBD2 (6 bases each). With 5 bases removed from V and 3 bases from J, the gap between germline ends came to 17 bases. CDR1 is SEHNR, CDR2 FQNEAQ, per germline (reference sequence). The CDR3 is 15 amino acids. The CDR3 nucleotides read TGTGCCAGCAGCGGCCCGCGGGACAAGCTCTACGAGCAGTACTTC. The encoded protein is CASSGPRDKLYEQYF. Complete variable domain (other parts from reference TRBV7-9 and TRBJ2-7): DTGVSQNPRHKITKRGQNVTFRCDPISEHNRLYWYRQTLGQGPEFLTYFQNEAQLEKSRLLSDRFSAERPKGSFSTLEIQRTEQGDSAMYLCASSGPRDKLYEQYFGPGTRLTVT.

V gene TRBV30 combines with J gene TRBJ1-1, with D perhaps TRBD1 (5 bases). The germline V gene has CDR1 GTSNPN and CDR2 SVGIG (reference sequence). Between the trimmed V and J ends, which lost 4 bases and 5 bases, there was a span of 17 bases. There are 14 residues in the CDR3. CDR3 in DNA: TGTGCCTGGAAGTGGGGTGGGGGAAAGACTGAAGCTTTCTTT. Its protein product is CAWKWGGGKTEAFF.

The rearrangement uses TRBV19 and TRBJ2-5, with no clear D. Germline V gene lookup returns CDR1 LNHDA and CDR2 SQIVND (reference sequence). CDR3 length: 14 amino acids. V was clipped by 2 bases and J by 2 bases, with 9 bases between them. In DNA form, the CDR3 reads TGTGCCAGTAGTATAATTACGGATCAAGAGACCCAGTACTTC. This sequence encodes CASSIITDQETQYF.

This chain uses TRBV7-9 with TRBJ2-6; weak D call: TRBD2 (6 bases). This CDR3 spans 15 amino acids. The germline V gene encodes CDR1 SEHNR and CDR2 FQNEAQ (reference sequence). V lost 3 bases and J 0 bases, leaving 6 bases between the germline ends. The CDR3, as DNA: TGTGCCAGCAGCTTGGGGGGCTCTGGGGCCAACGTCCTGACTTTC. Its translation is CASSLGGSGANVLTF.

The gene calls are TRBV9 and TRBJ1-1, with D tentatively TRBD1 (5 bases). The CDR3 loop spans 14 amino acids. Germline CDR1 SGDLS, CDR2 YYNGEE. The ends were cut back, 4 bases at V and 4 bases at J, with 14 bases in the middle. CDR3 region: CASSQGTIRTEAFF. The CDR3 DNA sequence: TGTGCCAGCAGCCAGGGCACGATACGCACTGAAGCTTTCTTT.

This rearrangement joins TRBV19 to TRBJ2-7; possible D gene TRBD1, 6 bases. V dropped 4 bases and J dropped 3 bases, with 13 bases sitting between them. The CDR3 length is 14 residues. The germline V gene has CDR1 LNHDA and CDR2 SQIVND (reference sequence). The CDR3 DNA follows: TGTGCCAGTAGTAACCGGGACACCGTCTACGAGCAGTACTTC. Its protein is CASSNRDTVYEQYF.

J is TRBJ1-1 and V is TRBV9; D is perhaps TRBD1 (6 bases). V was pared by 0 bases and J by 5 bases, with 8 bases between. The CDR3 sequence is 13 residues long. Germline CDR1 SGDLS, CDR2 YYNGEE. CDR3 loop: CASSVVTGTEAFF. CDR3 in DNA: TGTGCCAGCAGCGTAGTGACAGGAACTGAAGCTTTCTTT. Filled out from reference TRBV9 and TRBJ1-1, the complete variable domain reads DSGVTQTPKHLITATGQRVTLRCSPRSGDLSVYWYQQSLDQGLQFLIQYYNGEERAKGNILERFSAQQFPDLHSELNLSSLELGDSALYFCASSVVTGTEAFFGQGTRLTVV.

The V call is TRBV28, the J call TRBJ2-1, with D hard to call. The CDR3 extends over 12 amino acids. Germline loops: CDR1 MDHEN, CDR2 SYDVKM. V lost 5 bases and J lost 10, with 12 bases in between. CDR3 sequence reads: CASSPLSTEQFF. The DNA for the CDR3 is TGTGCCAGCAGTCCATTAAGCACCGAGCAGTTCTTC. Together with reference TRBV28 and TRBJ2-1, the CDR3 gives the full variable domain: DVKVTQSSRYLVKRTGEKVFLECVQDMDHENMFWYRQDPGLGLRLIYFSYDVKMKEKGDIPEGYSVSREKKERFSLILESASTNQTSMYLCASSPLSTEQFFGPGTRLTVL.

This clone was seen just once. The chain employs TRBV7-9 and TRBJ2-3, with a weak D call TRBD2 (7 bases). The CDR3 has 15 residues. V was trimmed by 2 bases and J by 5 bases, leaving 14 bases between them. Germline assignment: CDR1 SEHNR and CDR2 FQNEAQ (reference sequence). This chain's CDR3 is CASSLLGGRQDTQYF. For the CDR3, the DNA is TGTGCCAGCAGCTTACTGGGGGGGCGGCAAGATACGCAGTATTTT.

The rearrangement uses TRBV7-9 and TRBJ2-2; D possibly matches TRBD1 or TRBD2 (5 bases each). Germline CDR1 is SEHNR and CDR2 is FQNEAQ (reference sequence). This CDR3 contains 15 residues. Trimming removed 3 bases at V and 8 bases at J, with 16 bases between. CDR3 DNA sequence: TGTGCCAGCAGCTTCCCGGGGACCAAGCGGGGGGAGCTGTTTTTT. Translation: CASSFPGTKRGELFF.

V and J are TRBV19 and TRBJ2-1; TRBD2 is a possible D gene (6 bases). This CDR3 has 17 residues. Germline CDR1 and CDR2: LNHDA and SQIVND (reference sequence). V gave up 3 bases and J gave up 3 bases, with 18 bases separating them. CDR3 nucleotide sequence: TGTGCCAGTAGTATCTCTTCCGGGACTTCTATCTACAATGAGCAGTTCTTC. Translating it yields CASSISSGTSIYNEQFF.

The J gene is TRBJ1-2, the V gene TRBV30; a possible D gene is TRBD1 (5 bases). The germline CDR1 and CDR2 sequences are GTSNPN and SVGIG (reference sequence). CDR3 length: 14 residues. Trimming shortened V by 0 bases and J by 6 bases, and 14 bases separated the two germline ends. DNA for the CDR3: TGTGCCTGGAGTGTTAGCGGAGGGGATCATGGCTACACCTTC. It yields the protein CAWSVSGGDHGYTF.

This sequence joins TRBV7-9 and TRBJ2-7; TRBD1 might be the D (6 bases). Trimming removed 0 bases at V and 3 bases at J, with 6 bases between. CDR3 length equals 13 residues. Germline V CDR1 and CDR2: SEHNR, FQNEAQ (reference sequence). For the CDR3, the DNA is TGTGCCAGCAGCTTAGCAGGGGGCTACGAGCAGTACTTC. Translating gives CASSLAGGYEQYF. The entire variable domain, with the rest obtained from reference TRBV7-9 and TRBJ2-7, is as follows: DTGVSQNPRHKITKRGQNVTFRCDPISEHNRLYWYRQTLGQGPEFLTYFQNEAQLEKSRLLSDRFSAERPKGSFSTLEIQRTEQGDSAMYLCASSLAGGYEQYFGPGTRLTVT.

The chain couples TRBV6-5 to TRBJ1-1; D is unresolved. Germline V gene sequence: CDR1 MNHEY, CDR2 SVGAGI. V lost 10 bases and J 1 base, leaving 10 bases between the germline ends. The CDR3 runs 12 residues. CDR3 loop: CATQFTNTEAFF. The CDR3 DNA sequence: TGTGCCACTCAATTCACGAACACTGAAGCTTTCTTT.

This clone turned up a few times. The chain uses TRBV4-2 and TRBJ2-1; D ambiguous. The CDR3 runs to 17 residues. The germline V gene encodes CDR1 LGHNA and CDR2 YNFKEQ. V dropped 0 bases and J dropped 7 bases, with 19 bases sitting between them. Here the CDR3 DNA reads TGTGCCAGCAGCCAAGATCTCGGAACTACCATTGCAAATGAGCAGTTCTTC. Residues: CASSQDLGTTIANEQFF.

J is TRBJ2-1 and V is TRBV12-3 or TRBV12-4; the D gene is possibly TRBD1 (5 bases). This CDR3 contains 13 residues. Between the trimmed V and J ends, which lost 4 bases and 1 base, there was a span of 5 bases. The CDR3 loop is CASSSGSYNEQFF. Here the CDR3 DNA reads TGTGCCAGCAGTTCAGGGTCCTACAATGAGCAGTTCTTC.

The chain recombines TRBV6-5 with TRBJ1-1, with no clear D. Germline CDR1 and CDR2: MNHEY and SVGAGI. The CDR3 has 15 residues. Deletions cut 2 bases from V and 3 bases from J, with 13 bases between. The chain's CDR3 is CASSYTPASDTEAFF. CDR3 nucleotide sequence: TGTGCCAGCAGTTACACCCCAGCGTCGGACACTGAAGCTTTCTTT.

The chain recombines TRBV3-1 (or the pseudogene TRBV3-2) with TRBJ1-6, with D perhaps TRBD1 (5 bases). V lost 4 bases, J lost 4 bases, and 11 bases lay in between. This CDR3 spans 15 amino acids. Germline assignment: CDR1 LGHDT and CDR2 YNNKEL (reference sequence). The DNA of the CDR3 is TGTGCCAGCAGCCCCCGGGACGGATATAATTCACCCCTCCACTTT. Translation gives CASSPRDGYNSPLHF.

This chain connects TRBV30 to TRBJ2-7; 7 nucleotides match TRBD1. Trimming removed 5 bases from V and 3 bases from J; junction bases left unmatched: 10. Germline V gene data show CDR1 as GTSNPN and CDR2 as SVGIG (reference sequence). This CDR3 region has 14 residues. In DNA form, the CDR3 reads TGTGCCTGGGGGTTAGGGACAGACTACTACGAGCAGTACTTC. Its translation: CAWGLGTDYYEQYF.

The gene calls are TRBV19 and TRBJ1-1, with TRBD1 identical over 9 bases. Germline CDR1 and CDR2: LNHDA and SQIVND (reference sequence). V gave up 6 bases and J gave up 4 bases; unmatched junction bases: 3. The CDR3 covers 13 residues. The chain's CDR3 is CASRRQGGTEAFF. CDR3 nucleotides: TGTGCCAGTAGGCGACAGGGGGGCACTGAAGCTTTCTTT.

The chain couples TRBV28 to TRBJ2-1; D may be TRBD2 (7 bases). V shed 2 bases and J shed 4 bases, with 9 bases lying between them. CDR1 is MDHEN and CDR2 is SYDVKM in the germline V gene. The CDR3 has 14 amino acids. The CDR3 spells CASSLAGAYNEQFF. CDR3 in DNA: TGTGCCAGCAGTTTAGCGGGGGCTTACAATGAGCAGTTCTTC.

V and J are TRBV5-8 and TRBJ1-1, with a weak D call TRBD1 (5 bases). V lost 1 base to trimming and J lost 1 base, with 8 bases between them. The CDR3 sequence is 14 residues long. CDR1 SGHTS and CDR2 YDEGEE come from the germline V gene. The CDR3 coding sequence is TGTGCCAGCAGCTTGACGACAGCGAACACTGAAGCTTTCTTT. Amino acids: CASSLTTANTEAFF.

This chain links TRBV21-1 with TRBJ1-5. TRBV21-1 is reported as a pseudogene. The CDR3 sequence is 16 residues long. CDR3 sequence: CASSKARRPSNQPQHF. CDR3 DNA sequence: TGTGCCAGCAGCAAAGCGCGGAGGCCTAGCAATCAGCCCCAGCATTTT.

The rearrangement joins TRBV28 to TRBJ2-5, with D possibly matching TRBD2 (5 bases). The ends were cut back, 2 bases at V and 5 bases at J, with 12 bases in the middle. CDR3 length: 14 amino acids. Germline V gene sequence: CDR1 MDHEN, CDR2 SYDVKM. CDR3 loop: CASSLLGRGETQYF. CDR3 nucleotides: TGTGCCAGCAGTTTACTAGGCCGAGGGGAGACCCAGTACTTC.

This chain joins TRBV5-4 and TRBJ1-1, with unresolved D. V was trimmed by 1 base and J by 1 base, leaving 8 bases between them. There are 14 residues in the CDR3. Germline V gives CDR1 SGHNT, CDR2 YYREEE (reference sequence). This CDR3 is CASSLFVQNTEAFF. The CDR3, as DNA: TGTGCCAGCAGCTTGTTTGTCCAGAACACTGAAGCTTTCTTT.